The next 10 T cell receptor beta chains were all read from a single sample in a study of radiotherapy plus CTLA-4 blockade in lung cancer. Method: immunoSEQ multiplex PCR; TCRdb's copy keeps in-frame clones and lacks some. In the table there are some 87,000 clones, approximately 82% of which are singletons. The sequenced sample was peripheral blood, obtained from a patient treated with radiotherapy plus ipilimumab. The receptors shown here come from a human donor with non-small cell lung cancer that progressed on radiotherapy plus ipilimumab.

The chain has TRBV7-2 and TRBJ2-7; 8 bases are a match to TRBD1. CDR3 length equals 15 residues. The germline V gene encodes CDR1 SGHTA and CDR2 FQGNSA. V shed 5 bases and J 2 bases; nucleotides not matched to a gene: 8. DNA of the CDR3: TGTGCCAGCAGCACCTCCGGGACAGGAACCTACGAGCAGTACTTC. This codes for CASSTSGTGTYEQYF.

The chain carries TRBV28 and TRBJ2-2; 9 bases line up with TRBD1. Trimming took 6 bases from V and 8 from J; bases not matched to a gene: 10. The CDR3 has 15 residues. Germline values: CDR1 MDHEN, CDR2 SYDVKM. The CDR3 DNA reads as TGTGCCAGCAGGGGGACGGACAGGGGTTTTGGGGAGCTGTTTTTT. Protein sequence: CASRGTDRGFGELFF. Using reference TRBV28 and TRBJ2-2 for the parts outside the CDR3, the full variable domain is DVKVTQSSRYLVKRTGEKVFLECVQDMDHENMFWYRQDPGLGLRLIYFSYDVKMKEKGDIPEGYSVSREKKERFSLILESASTNQTSMYLCASRGTDRGFGELFFGEGSRLTVL.

V is TRBV25-1 and J is TRBJ1-1, with TRBD1 matching 8 bases. Trimming took 4 bases from V and 5 from J; bases not matched to a gene: 12. Germline V gene sequence: CDR1 MGHDK, CDR2 SYGVNS. The CDR3 spans 16 residues. The CDR3 reads CASSVAGGQSSTEAFF. The CDR3 DNA reads as TGTGCCAGCAGTGTGGCAGGGGGCCAAAGTAGTACTGAAGCTTTCTTT.

V and J are TRBV5-1 and TRBJ2-2, with D unresolved. The CDR3 has 15 amino acids. Germline CDR1 and CDR2: SGHRS and YFSETQ. The ends were cut back, 5 bases at V and 0 bases at J, with 11 bases in the middle. The CDR3 spells CASRAGPANTGELFF. The CDR3 nucleotides are TGCGCCAGCAGGGCTGGACCGGCGAACACCGGGGAGCTGTTTTTT.

CDR3 amino acids: CASSLGDGSTNEKLFF. In nucleotides, the CDR3 is TGTGCCAGCAGCCTGGGGGACGGTTCAACTAATGAAAAACTGTTTTTT. The chain recombines TRBV7-9 with TRBJ1-4; D possibly corresponds to TRBD1 (5 bases). This CDR3 contains 16 residues. Trimming left V 5 bases short and J 0 bases short, with 13 bases between. Germline loops: CDR1 SEHNR, CDR2 FQNEAQ (reference sequence).

The V and J genes are TRBV4-1 and TRBJ2-1; 13 bases align to TRBD2. V trimming: 7 bases; J trimming: 4 bases; junction bases outside the gene matches: 7. This CDR3 is 16 amino acids long. Germline V lookup: CDR1 MGHRA, CDR2 YSYEKL. For the CDR3, the DNA is TGCGCCAGCACCTCCGGGACTAGCGGGATGTACAATGAGCAGTTCTTC. It encodes CASTSGTSGMYNEQFF.

V usage is TRBV7-9 and J usage is TRBJ2-2; 12 bases are a match to TRBD2. There are 16 residues in the CDR3. CDR1 and CDR2 (germline): SEHNR, FQNEAQ (reference sequence). Trimming cost V 5 bases and J 5 bases; bases outside gene matches: 6. The CDR3 nucleotides are TGTGCCAGCAGCACCCGACTAGCGGGGGAAACCGGGGAGCTGTTTTTT. This translates into CASSTRLAGETGELFF.

V and J are TRBV5-1 and TRBJ2-7, with TRBD1 identical over 9 bases. CDR1 and CDR2 from the germline V gene are SGHRS and YFSETQ. The CDR3 length is 14 residues. Trimming took 6 bases from V and 1 from J; bases not matched to a gene: 5. CDR3 DNA sequence: TGCGCCAGCATGAGACAGGGGGGTTCCTACGAGCAGTACTTC. This translates into CASMRQGGSYEQYF.

J is TRBJ1-1 and V is TRBV6-6; D might be TRBD1 (6 bases). Germline V gene lookup returns CDR1 MNHNY and CDR2 SVGAGI (reference sequence). The CDR3 has 15 residues. The V end was cut by 10 bases, the J end by 0 bases, with 18 bases between. CDR3 in amino acids: CAILAGGPLNTEAFF. CDR3 nucleotides: TGTGCCATTCTAGCTGGGGGGCCACTGAACACTGAAGCTTTCTTT.

The rearrangement links TRBV5-1 to TRBJ1-2, with unresolved D. The germline CDR1 and CDR2 sequences are SGHRS and YFSETQ. The germline V and J ends were trimmed by 3 bases and 6 bases, with 15 bases remaining between them. CDR3 length: 14 residues. The CDR3 here is CASSYQSDGNGYTF. In nucleotides, the CDR3 is TGCGCCAGCAGCTACCAGTCGGACGGCAATGGCTACACCTTC.